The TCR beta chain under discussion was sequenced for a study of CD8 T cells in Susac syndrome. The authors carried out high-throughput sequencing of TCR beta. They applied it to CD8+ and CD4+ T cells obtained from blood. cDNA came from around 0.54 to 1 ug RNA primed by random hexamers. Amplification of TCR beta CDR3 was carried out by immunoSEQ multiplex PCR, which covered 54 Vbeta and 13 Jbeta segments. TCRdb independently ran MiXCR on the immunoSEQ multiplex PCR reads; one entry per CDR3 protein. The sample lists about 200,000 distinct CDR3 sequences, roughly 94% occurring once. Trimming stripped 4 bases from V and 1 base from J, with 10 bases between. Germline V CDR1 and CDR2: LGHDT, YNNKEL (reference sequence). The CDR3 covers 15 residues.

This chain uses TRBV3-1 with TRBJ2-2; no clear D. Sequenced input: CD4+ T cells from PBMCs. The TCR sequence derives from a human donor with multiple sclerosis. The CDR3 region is CASSRTLVNTGELFF. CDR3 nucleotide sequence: TGTGCCAGCAGCCGGACGCTAGTGAACACCGGGGAGCTGTTTTTT.